Listed below are T cell receptor beta chains from one sample, sequenced in a study of Ad26.COV2.S vaccination and SARS-CoV-2 variants. Method: immunoSEQ multiplex PCR; TCRdb's copy keeps in-frame clones and lacks some. The repertoire holds about 450,000 clones, with 89% as singletons. The source material was peripheral blood, sampled in a trial of Ad26.COV2.S vaccine versus placebo. These receptors all stem from a person between 18 and 65 years old who received the Ad26.COV2.S COVID-19 vaccine or a placebo. The conserved cysteine and the conserved F or W are not part of the CDR3 here. Each record gives: CDR3 length, J gene, V gene, CDR3 protein.

length: 11; J: TRBJ2-7; V: TRBV29-1; CDR3: SVVGALGYEQY
length: 14; J: TRBJ1-1; V: TRBV7-3; CDR3: ASSSSGGQRTRGAF
length: 11; J: TRBJ1-1; V: TRBV2; CDR3: ASSRGVNTEAF
length: 10; J: TRBJ2-1; V: TRBV10-3; CDR3: AISKMRNEQF
length: 12; J: TRBJ1-2; V: TRBV7-6; CDR3: ASSLVLRGGGYT
length: 15; J: TRBJ1-3; V: TRBV7-2; CDR3: ASSTLRRGTTGNTIY
length: 12; J: TRBJ2-1; V: TRBV9; CDR3: ASSPGGRYNEQF
length: 11; J: TRBJ2-2; V: TRBV19; CDR3: ASSNIDTGELF
length: 10; J: TRBJ1-5; V: TRBV3-1/TRBV3-2; CDR3: ASSQWGQPQH
length: 14; J: TRBJ1-6; V: TRBV5-4; CDR3: ASSPAGAVGNSPLH
length: 11; J: TRBJ2-3; V: TRBV6-4; CDR3: ASSDGTTDTQY
length: 12; J: TRBJ1-6; V: TRBV7-9; CDR3: ASSLAQSTSPLH
length: 13; J: TRBJ1-4; V: TRBV5-4; CDR3: ASSLGGTTNEKLF
length: 17; J: TRBJ2-2; V: TRBV19; CDR3: ASSIDYRLAGAGTGELF